Each of the 10 T cell receptor beta chains below was sequenced from the same sample in a study of blood T cell repertoires in COVID-19. The protocol was immunoSEQ multiplex PCR, while the TCRdb copy is restricted to in-frame clones and leaves out a portion. The top ten hold roughly 5.3% of the sample, which has fewer than 300,000 clones, 65% to 90% seen once. Sequenced material: peripheral blood. The receptor set was obtained from a man aged 50-59 years with active or convalescent COVID-19.

The gene calls are TRBV28 and TRBJ2-3; D might be TRBD2 (6 bases). V was cut by 3 bases and J by 0 bases, with 13 bases left in between. This CDR3 is built from 16 residues. The germline gives CDR1 MDHEN, CDR2 SYDVKM. CDR3: CASSFPLAGSTDTQYF. The CDR3 region has the DNA TGTGCCAGCAGTTTCCCGCTTGCGGGGAGCACAGATACGCAGTATTTT.

The chain has TRBV6-5 and TRBJ1-2; 7 positions match TRBD1. Trimming took 0 bases from V and 4 from J; bases not matched to a gene: 8. Germline V gives CDR1 MNHEY, CDR2 SVGAGI. The CDR3 loop spans 16 amino acids. CDR3 in amino acids: CASSYSPFDRVYGYTF. In DNA, the CDR3 is TGTGCCAGCAGTTACTCGCCCTTTGACAGGGTCTATGGCTACACCTTC.

This chain links TRBV5-1 with TRBJ2-1, with a tentative D call TRBD2 (6 bases). Germline CDR1 is SGHRS and CDR2 is YFSETQ. Deletions cut 2 bases from V and 8 bases from J, with 14 bases between. The CDR3 has 14 residues. The DNA of the CDR3 is TGCGCCAGCAGCTTTCTGTCCTCGGGAGATGAGCAGTTCTTC. Translating it yields CASSFLSSGDEQFF.

A word on this clone: A much larger clone differs from this one at a single base, so this may be a read error. The rearrangement uses TRBV5-5 and TRBJ2-5; no clear D gene. CDR1 and CDR2 (germline): SGHKS, YYEKEE (reference sequence). The CDR3 is 11 amino acids. The V and J ends lost 1 base and 5 bases respectively, with 3 bases between them. The CDR3 is CASSLRETQYF. The CDR3 region has the DNA TGTGCCAGCAGCTTGCGTGAGACCCAGTACTTC.

This chain links TRBV5-6 with TRBJ2-4, with D perhaps matching TRBD1 (6 bases). This CDR3 has 18 amino acids. Germline lookup yields CDR1 SGHDT and CDR2 YYEEEE. Trimming stripped 0 bases from V and 0 bases from J, with 16 bases between. The CDR3 nucleotides read TGTGCCAGCAGCTTGGTAGCAGGGGAACCGTTAGCCAAAAACATTCAGTACTTC. Protein product: CASSLVAGEPLAKNIQYF.

This rearrangement joins TRBV5-1 to TRBJ2-5; 8 bases line up with TRBD1. Per the germline V gene, CDR1 is SGHRS and CDR2 is YFSETQ. Trimming removed 4 bases from V and 4 bases from J; junction bases left unmatched: 3. The CDR3 is made up of 13 amino acids. The CDR3 coding sequence is TGCGCCAGCAGCCTGGACAGGGTAGAGACCCAGTACTTC. Amino acids: CASSLDRVETQYF.

This clone was recorded a few times. The chain couples TRBV29-1 to TRBJ1-2, with 9 nucleotides matching TRBD1. J lost 3 bases, V lost 7 bases, and 9 bases had no gene match. CDR1 and CDR2 from the germline V gene are SQVTM and ANQGSEA. This CDR3 has 14 amino acids. CDR3 in amino acids: CSAQQGASDYGYTF. In nucleotides, the CDR3 is TGCAGCGCTCAACAGGGGGCTAGCGACTATGGCTACACCTTC.

The gene calls are TRBV9 and TRBJ2-2; 9 nucleotides agree with TRBD2. The CDR3 covers 17 residues. Trimming took 0 bases from V and 6 from J; bases not matched to a gene: 9. From germline, CDR1 is SGDLS and CDR2 YYNGEE. In nucleotides, the CDR3 is TGTGCCAGCAGCGTAGAAGGGGCGGGAGGGCCCTCCGGGGAGCTGTTTTTT. Protein: CASSVEGAGGPSGELFF.

This sequence joins TRBV6-5 and TRBJ1-2; the match to TRBD1 covers 8 bases. V lost 6 bases, J lost 8 bases, and 8 bases stayed unmatched. CDR1 and CDR2 (germline): MNHEY, SVGAGI. The CDR3 has 13 residues. The CDR3 reads CASRQQGGRGYTF. The CDR3 DNA reads as TGTGCCAGCAGACAACAGGGGGGACGGGGCTACACCTTC.

The V call is TRBV25-1, the J call TRBJ2-1; 8 nucleotides match TRBD1. Germline CDR1 and CDR2: MGHDK and SYGVNS. V gave up 7 bases and J gave up 8 bases; unmatched junction bases: 13. CDR3 length: 15 amino acids. DNA of the CDR3: TGTGCCAGCACATGGGGGGACAGGACCCCCGATGAGCAGTTCTTC. As protein: CASTWGDRTPDEQFF.